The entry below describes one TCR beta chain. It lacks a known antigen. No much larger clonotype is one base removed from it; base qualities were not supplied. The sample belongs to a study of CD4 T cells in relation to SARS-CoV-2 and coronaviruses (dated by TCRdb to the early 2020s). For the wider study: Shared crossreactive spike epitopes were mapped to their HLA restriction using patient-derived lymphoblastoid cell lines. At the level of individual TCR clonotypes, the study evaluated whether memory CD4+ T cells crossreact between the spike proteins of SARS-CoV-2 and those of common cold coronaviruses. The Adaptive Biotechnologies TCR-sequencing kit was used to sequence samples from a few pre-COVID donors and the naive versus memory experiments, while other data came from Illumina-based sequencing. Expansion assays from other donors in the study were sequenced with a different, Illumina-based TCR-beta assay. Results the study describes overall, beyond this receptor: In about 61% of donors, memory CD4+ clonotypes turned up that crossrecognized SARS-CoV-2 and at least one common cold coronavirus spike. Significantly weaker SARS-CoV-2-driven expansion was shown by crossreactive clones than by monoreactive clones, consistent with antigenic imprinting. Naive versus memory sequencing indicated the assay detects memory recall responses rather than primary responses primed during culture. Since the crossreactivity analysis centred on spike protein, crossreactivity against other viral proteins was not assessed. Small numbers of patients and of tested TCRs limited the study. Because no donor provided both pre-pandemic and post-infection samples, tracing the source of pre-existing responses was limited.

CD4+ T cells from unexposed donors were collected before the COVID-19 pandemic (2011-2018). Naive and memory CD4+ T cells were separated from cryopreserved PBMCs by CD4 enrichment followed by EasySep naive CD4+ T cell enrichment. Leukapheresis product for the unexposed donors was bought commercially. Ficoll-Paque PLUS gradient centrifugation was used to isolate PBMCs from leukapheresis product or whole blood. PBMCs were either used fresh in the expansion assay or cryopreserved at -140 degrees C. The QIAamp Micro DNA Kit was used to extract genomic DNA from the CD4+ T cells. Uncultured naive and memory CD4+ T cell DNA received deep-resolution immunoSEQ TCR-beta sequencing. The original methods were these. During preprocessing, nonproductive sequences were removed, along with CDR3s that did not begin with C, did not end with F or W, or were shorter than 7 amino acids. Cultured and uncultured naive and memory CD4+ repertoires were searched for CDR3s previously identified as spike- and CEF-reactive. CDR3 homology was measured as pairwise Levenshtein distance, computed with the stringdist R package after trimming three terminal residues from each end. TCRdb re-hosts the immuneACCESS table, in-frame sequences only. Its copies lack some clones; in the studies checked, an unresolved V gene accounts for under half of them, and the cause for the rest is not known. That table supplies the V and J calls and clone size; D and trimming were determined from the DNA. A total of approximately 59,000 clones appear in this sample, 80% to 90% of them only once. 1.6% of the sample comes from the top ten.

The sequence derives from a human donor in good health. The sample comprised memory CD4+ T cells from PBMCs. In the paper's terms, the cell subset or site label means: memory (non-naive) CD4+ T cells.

The CDR3 protein sequence reads: CASSKFGGRTATFF. The nucleotide sequence reads as follows: TGTGCCAGCAGTAAGTTTGGCGGCAGAACCGCAACTTTCTTT. The sequence links TRBV6-5 to TRBJ1-1, with no confident D gene call. V lost 5 bases and J lost 12 bases; the stretch between them is 22 bases long. Including the terminal cysteine and phenylalanine, the CDR3 comprises 14 residues. CDR3 DNA is the only sequence kept; it has 42 bases, read in frame from the first base. CDR1 MNHEY and CDR2 SVGAGI were looked up in the germline V gene.